The 3 T cell receptor beta chains given below trace back to one sample, sequenced in a study of PD-L1 blockade in urothelial cancer. Libraries were prepared by immunoSEQ multiplex PCR; TCRdb keeps only in-frame clonotypes and omits some of them. The table includes tens of thousands of clones, roughly nine tenths detected once. Sequenced material: PBMCs, taken around atezolizumab (anti-PD-L1) treatment. Receptor source: a man between 60 and 75 years old with urothelial cancer.

The chain carries TRBV7-8 and TRBJ1-4; weak D call: TRBD1 (5 bases). CDR1 and CDR2 from the germline V gene are SGHVS and FQNEAQ. This CDR3 region has 16 residues. V gave up 0 bases and J gave up 8 bases, with 16 bases separating them. The CDR3: CASSLAGGTGREKLFF. CDR3 DNA: TGTGCCAGCAGCTTAGCGGGGGGAACGGGTCGAGAAAAACTGTTTTTT.

The chain links TRBV28 to TRBJ2-7; D is ambiguous. V was pared by 7 bases and J by 5 bases, with 15 bases between. Per the germline V gene, CDR1 is MDHEN and CDR2 is SYDVKM. This CDR3 spans 13 amino acids. This CDR3 reads CASTAPPRNEQYF. DNA of the CDR3: TGTGCCAGCACCGCACCCCCGAGGAACGAGCAGTACTTC.

This sequence joins TRBV18 and TRBJ1-2, with TRBD1 matching over 8 bases. Losses at the gene ends were 4 bases for V and 6 bases for J; bases not matched to a gene: 10. Germline V gives CDR1 KGHSH, CDR2 LQKENI. This CDR3 region has 15 residues. The CDR3 nucleotides are TGTGCCAGCTCACGTTCCCGTGGGACAGGTGATGGCTACACCTTC. Its translation is CASSRSRGTGDGYTF.